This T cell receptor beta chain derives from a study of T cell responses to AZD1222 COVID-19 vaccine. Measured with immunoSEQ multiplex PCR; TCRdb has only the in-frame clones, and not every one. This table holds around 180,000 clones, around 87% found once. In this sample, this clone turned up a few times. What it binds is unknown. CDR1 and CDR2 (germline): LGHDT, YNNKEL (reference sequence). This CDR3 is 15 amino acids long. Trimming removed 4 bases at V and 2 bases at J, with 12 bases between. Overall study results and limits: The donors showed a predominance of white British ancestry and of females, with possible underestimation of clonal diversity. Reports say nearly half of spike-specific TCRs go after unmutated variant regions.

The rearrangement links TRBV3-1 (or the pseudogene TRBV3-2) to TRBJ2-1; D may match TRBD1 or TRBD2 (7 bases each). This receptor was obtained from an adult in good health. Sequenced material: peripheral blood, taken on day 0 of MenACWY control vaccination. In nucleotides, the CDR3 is TGTGCCAGCAGCCGGGAGGGGGCTACCTACAATGAGCAGTTCTTC. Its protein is CASSREGATYNEQFF.